This TCR beta chain was sequenced in a study of CD8 T cells in Susac syndrome. V trimming: 0 bases; J trimming: 9 bases; junction bases outside the gene matches: 6. The CDR3 runs to 15 residues. Germline V CDR1 and CDR2: KGHDR, SFDVKD. The table lists this clonotype with a count of one. Random hexamers were used to reverse transcribe roughly 0.45 to 1 ug of RNA. TCRdb re-called the immunoSEQ multiplex PCR reads through MiXCR, storing one row per CDR3 protein. The data hold about 160,000 distinct CDR3 sequences, with 94% observed a single time. The source is a human donor with multiple sclerosis. The rearrangement joins TRBV24-1 to TRBJ2-1, with 8 bases aligning to TRBD1. Sequences were obtained from CD4+ T cells from PBMCs. CDR3 sequence reads: CATSDLAAGGSEQFF. As DNA, the CDR3 is TGTGCCACCAGTGATTTGGCGGCAGGGGGCAGTGAGCAGTTCTTC.